These T cell receptor beta chains were read from a single sample in a study of cytomegalovirus exposure and HLA in healthy donors. The table came from immunoSEQ multiplex PCR; TCRdb's copy has only in-frame clones and leaves some out. The sample has 120,000 to 150,000 clones, 84% seen once. Sequenced: PBMCs. The receptor set was obtained from a woman in her thirties in good health and CMV-seronegative. Each CDR3 is given with its conserved first and last residue. The order of the fields is clone size, V gene, J gene, D gene, CDR3 DNA, CDR3 protein. A D gene is named only where the DNA matches it firmly. Size is stated for part of the rows, as once, few or many counts, or as a class when the clone is expanded.

-	TRBV11-1	TRBJ2-7	-	TGTGCCAGCAGCTCCCGACAGACAGCCTACGAGCAGTACTTC	CASSSRQTAYEQYF
-	TRBV5-1	TRBJ2-5	TRBD2	TGCGCCAGCAGCGGGGGGGACGTTAGGCCAGAGACCCAGTACTTC	CASSGGDVRPETQYF
-	TRBV19	TRBJ1-1	-	TGTGCCAGTAGGGAACAGGGCTGGGGCACTGAAGCTTTCTTT	CASREQGWGTEAFF
once	TRBV29-1	TRBJ1-1	-	TGCAGCGTTGAAGATCGGGTTGGAGGGGCAATGAACACTGAAGCTTTCTTT	CSVEDRVGGAMNTEAFF
-	TRBV7-2	TRBJ2-1	-	TGTGCCAGCAGCTTAGCCTTGACAGGAGGTTTCGAGCAGTTCTTC	CASSLALTGGFEQFF
once	TRBV2	TRBJ2-7	TRBD2	TGTGCCAGCAGCCGTGTGGTAGCGGGGGGGCGTGAGCAGTACTTC	CASSRVVAGGREQYF
once	TRBV28	TRBJ1-4	-	TGTGCCAGCAGTCCGGCAGGTTGGTCTAATGAAAAACTGTTTTTT	CASSPAGWSNEKLFF
-	TRBV13	TRBJ2-7	TRBD2	TGTGCCAGCAGCTTAGGAACTAGCGGGGGGCCCTACGAGCAGTACTTC	CASSLGTSGGPYEQYF
-	TRBV5-1	TRBJ1-3	-	TGCGCCAGCAGCTTGGCAGGATGGTCTGGAAACACCATATATTTT	CASSLAGWSGNTIYF
-	TRBV10-2	TRBJ2-5	-	TGCGCCAGCGCGCCTCAATCAGAGACCCAGTACTTC	CASAPQSETQYF
-	TRBV5-1	TRBJ2-7	-	TGCGCCAGCAGCCCTACGGTGGACAGTTACGAGCAGTACTTC	CASSPTVDSYEQYF
-	TRBV2	TRBJ1-4	TRBD1	TGTGCCAGCACCCGGGACAGCTTTAATGAAAAACTGTTTTTT	CASTRDSFNEKLFF
-	TRBV27	TRBJ2-1	-	TGTGCCAGCAGTATAAACTACAATGAGCAGTTCTTC	CASSINYNEQFF
-	TRBV29-1	TRBJ2-3	-	TGCAGCGCCAAATTCGCCGGGACTAGCACAGATACGCAGTATTTT	CSAKFAGTSTDTQYF
few	TRBV6-4	TRBJ2-1	TRBD2	TGTGCCAGCAGTGACTCTAGCGGGGGGGCCAATGAGCAGTTCTTC	CASSDSSGGANEQFF
-	TRBV9	TRBJ2-1	-	TGTGCCAGCAGCGTCCGCAATGAGCAGTTCTTC	CASSVRNEQFF
once	TRBV7-6	TRBJ1-1	TRBD1	TGTGCCAGCAGCCCGGGACAGTTCATGAACACTGAAGCTTTCTTT	CASSPGQFMNTEAFF
-	TRBV4-1	TRBJ2-5	TRBD1	TGCGCCAGCAGCCAAAGAACCGACAGGGGGCGGCAAGAGACCCAGTACTTC	CASSQRTDRGRQETQYF
-	TRBV5-1	TRBJ2-6	-	TGCGCCAGCAGCTTGGGACAGCCCGGGGCCAACGTCCTGACTTTC	CASSLGQPGANVLTF
-	TRBV29-1	TRBJ1-2	TRBD1	TGCAGCGCCCCGACAGGGAACTATGGCTACACCTTC	CSAPTGNYGYTF
-	TRBV5-6	TRBJ2-7	TRBD2	TGTGCCAGCAGCTTCTGGATTGGTCTAGCGGTCTACGAGCAGTACTTC	CASSFWIGLAVYEQYF
-	TRBV7-8	TRBJ2-7	TRBD2	TGTGCCAGCAGCTACGGACTAGCGGGGACTTCCTACGAGCAGTACTTC	CASSYGLAGTSYEQYF
-	TRBV5-1	TRBJ2-7	-	TGCGCCAGCAGCCCGGACAGATACGGGTTCGAGCAGTACTTC	CASSPDRYGFEQYF
-	TRBV12-5	TRBJ1-2	-	TGTGCTAGTGGTTTGGGGGAGCCTAACTATGGCTACACCTTC	CASGLGEPNYGYTF
-	TRBV7-3	TRBJ2-3	-	TGTGCCAGCAGCTTCCTTTGGGTAGCGCCCCGCTCAGATACGCAGTATTTT	CASSFLWVAPRSDTQYF
-	TRBV4-1	TRBJ1-5	-	TGCGCCAGCAGCCATTTGCTTGGGGGCGCCGATCAGCCCCAGCATTTT	CASSHLLGGADQPQHF
-	TRBV19	TRBJ1-4	TRBD1	TGTGCCAGTAGTATAGATGGGACAGCGGTATCGCGCGGAAAACTGTTTTTT	CASSIDGTAVSRGKLFF
-	TRBV5-6	TRBJ1-2	-	TGTGCCAGCAGCTTGGGGGACTCTAACTATGGCTACACCTTC	CASSLGDSNYGYTF
-	TRBV5-1	TRBJ2-2	-	TGCGCCAGCAGCTCTGGCGGGACAGCCAACACCGGGGAGCTGTTTTTT	CASSSGGTANTGELFF
-	TRBV19	TRBJ1-3	-	TGTGCCAGTAGTGCCAGGGGCAGGGGATGGGACACCATATATTTT	CASSARGRGWDTIYF
-	TRBV12-1	TRBJ1-1	-	TGTGCCAGCAGCTTTTGGGGCCACTTAACTGAAGCTTTCTTT	CASSFWGHLTEAFF
-	TRBV2	TRBJ1-3	-	TGTGCCAGCAGTGTTCTGAGCTCTGGAAACACCATATATTTT	CASSVLSSGNTIYF
-	TRBV4-1	TRBJ1-6	-	TGCGCCAGCAGCCAATCTCTCCAGGGTAATTCACCCCTCCACTTT	CASSQSLQGNSPLHF
-	TRBV6-6	TRBJ2-7	TRBD1	TGTGCCAGCACCCTCGACAGGGGCTACGAGCAGTACTTC	CASTLDRGYEQYF
once	TRBV27	TRBJ2-7	-	TGTGCCAGCAGTACTCGGCGGTCCTACGAGCAGTACTTC	CASSTRRSYEQYF
-	TRBV5-1	TRBJ1-1	-	TGCGCCAGCAGCTTGGTGGGGACACCGAACACTGAAGCTTTCTTT	CASSLVGTPNTEAFF
-	TRBV5-5	TRBJ2-7	-	TGTGCCAGCAGCTCCATCGACCGGGGGTTCTCCTACGAGCAGTACTTC	CASSSIDRGFSYEQYF
-	TRBV19	TRBJ1-2	TRBD1	TGTGCCAGTAGACCCGGGACAGGGAAGAACTATGGCTACACCTTC	CASRPGTGKNYGYTF
-	TRBV5-4	TRBJ2-4	-	TGTGCCAGCAGCTTTGGGGCTATAGCCAAAAACATTCAGTACTTC	CASSFGAIAKNIQYF
-	TRBV28	TRBJ2-5	TRBD1	TGTGCCAGCAGGCTACAGGGGGATGGGGCCCAGTACTTC	CASRLQGDGAQYF
-	TRBV7-3	TRBJ1-1	-	TGTGCCAGCAGCTTATTCGAGGGATATGAAGCTTTCTTT	CASSLFEGYEAFF
once	TRBV7-6	TRBJ1-1	-	TGTGCCAGCAGCCCCCGCAGAACGAACACTGAAGCTTTCTTT	CASSPRRTNTEAFF